The 4 T cell receptor beta chains below were found in one sample sequenced in a study of vaccination effects on CD4 cells after COVID-19. Libraries were prepared by immunoSEQ multiplex PCR; TCRdb keeps only in-frame clonotypes and omits some of them. Among roughly 54,000 clones listed, under 80% were seen once. No antigen has been assigned to these receptors. With the ViraFEST assay, the study expanded antigen-specific CD4+ T cells using viral peptide pools, then sequenced them. The culture ran for approximately 10 days, and then CD4+ T cells were isolated. Sometime from March through December 2020, the person acquired a SARS-CoV-2 infection that PCR confirmed. Here the sequenced sample was CD4+ T cells from PBMCs cultured with HIV peptides, taken before COVID-19 vaccination. Subset specified: HIV-1 Nef peptide pool negative control/reference culture. These receptors were collected from a human donor who had a prior SARS-CoV-2 infection.

J is TRBJ2-5 and V is TRBV24-1, with TRBD2 identical over 8 bases. This CDR3 has 11 residues. Trimming at V came to 9 bases and at J to 9 bases, leaving 5 bases not matched to a gene. CDR1 and CDR2 from the germline V gene are KGHDR and SFDVKD. CDR3 nucleotides: TGTGCCACCCCTAGCGGGTCTGCCCAGTACTTC. Protein: CATPSGSAQYF.

J is TRBJ2-2 and V is TRBV19; 7 positions match TRBD1. The length of the CDR3 is 18 residues. The V gene end was trimmed by 1 base and the J gene end by 3 bases; junction bases not matched to a gene: 11. Germline V gene sequence: CDR1 LNHDA, CDR2 SQIVND (reference sequence). CDR3 sequence: CASSIGLGQIAYTGELFF. In DNA form, the CDR3 reads TGTGCCAGTAGTATAGGATTGGGACAGATCGCATACACCGGGGAGCTGTTTTTT.

The chain has TRBV12-5 and TRBJ2-7; D gene uncertain. Germline V CDR1 and CDR2: LGHNT, FRNRAP. CDR3 length equals 12 residues. V was cut by 1 base and J by 9 bases, with 10 bases left in between. The CDR3: CASGLGSQRQYF. In DNA form, the CDR3 reads TGTGCTAGTGGTTTGGGCTCCCAGAGGCAGTACTTC.

This sequence joins TRBV18 and TRBJ2-3; no firm D call. Trimming cost V 0 bases and J 2 bases, with 9 bases left between them. This CDR3 is built from 15 residues. Germline V CDR1 and CDR2: KGHSH, LQKENI. CDR3 sequence reads: CASSPPQGLTDTQYF. CDR3 nucleotides: TGTGCCAGCTCACCACCTCAAGGTCTCACAGATACGCAGTATTTT. Complete variable domain (other parts from reference TRBV18 and TRBJ2-3): NAGVMQNPRHLVRRRGQEARLRCSPMKGHSHVYWYRQLPEEGLKFMVYLQKENIIDESGMPKERFSAEFPKEGPSILRIQQVVRGDSAAYFCASSPPQGLTDTQYFGPGTRLTVL.